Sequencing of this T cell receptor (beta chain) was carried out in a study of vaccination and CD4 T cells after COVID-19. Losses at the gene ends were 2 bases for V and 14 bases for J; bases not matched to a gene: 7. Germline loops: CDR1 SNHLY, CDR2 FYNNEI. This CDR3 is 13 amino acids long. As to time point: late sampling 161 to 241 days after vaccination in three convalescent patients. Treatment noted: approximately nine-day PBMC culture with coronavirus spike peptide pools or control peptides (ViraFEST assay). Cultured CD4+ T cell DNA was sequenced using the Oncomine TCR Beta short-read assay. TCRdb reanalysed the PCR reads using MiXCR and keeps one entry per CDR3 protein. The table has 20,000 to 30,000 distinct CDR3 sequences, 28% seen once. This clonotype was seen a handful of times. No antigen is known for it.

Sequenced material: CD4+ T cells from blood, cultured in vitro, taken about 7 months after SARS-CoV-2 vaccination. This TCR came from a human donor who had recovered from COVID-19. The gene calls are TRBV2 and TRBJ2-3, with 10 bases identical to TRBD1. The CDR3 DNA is TGTGCCAGCAGTGAAAGGGGACAGGGGAGCACGTATTTT. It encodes CASSERGQGSTYF.